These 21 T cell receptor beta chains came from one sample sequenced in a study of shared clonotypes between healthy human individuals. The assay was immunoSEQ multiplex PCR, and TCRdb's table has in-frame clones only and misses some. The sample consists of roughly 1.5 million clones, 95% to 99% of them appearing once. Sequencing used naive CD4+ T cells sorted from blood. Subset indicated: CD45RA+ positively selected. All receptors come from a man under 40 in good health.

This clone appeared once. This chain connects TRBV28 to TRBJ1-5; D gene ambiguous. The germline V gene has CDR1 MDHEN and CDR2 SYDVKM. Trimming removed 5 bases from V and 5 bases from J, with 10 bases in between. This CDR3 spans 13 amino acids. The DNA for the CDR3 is TGTGCCAGCAGTCAGACAAGAGATCAGCCCCAGCATTTT. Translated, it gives CASSQTRDQPQHF.

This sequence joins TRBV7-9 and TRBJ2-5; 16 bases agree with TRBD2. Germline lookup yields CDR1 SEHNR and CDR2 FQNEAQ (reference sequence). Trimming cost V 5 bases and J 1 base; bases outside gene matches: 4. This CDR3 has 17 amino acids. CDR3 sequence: CASSLGTSGRAQETQYF. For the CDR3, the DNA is TGTGCCAGCAGCCTAGGGACTAGCGGGAGGGCCCAAGAGACCCAGTACTTC.

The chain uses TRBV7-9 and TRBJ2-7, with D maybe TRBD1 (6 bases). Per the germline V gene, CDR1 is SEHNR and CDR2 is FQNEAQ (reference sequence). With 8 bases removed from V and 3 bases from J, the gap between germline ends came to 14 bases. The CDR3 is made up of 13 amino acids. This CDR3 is CASVRGGVYEQYF. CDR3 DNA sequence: TGTGCCAGCGTACGAGGGGGAGTCTACGAGCAGTACTTC.

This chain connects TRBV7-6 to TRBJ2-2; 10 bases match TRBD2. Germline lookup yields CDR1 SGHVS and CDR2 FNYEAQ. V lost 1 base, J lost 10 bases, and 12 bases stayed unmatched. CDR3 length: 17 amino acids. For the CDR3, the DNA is TGTGCCAGCAGCTTAGTCATGCCAGCGGGAGGGCCCGAGGAGCTGTTTTTT. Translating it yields CASSLVMPAGGPEELFF.

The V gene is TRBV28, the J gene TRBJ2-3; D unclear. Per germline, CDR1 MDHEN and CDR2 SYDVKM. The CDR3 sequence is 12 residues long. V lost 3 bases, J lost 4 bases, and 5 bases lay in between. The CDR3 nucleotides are TGTGCCAGCAGTTTGGACGCAGATACGCAGTATTTT. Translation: CASSLDADTQYF.

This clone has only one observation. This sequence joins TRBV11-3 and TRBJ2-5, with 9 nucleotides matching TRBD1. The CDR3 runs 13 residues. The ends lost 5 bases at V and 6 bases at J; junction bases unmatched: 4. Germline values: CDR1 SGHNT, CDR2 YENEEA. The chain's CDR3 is CASSGQGMQTQYF. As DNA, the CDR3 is TGTGCCAGCAGCGGACAGGGGATGCAGACCCAGTACTTC.

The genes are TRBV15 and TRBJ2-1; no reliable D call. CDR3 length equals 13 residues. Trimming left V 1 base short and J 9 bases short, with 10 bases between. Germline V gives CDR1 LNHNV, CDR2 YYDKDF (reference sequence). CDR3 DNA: TGTGCCACCAGCAGAGTAATAGTCAGTGAGCAGTTCTTC. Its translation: CATSRVIVSEQFF.

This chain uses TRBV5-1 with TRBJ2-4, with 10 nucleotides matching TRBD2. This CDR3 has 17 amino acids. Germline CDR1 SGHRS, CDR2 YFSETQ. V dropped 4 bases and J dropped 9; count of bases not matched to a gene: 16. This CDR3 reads CASSPTVRLAGDTIQYF. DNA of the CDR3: TGCGCCAGCAGCCCCACCGTAAGGCTAGCGGGAGACACCATTCAGTACTTC.

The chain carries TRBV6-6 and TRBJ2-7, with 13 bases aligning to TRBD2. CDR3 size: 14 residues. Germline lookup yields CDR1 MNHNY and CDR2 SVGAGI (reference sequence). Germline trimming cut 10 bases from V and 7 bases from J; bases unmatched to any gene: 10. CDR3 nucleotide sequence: TGTGCCACCACTGGGACTAGCGGGAATCGGGAGCAGTACTTC. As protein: CATTGTSGNREQYF.

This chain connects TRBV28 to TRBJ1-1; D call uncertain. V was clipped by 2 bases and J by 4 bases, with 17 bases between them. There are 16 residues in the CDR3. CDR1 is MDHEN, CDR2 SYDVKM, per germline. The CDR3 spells CASSLRVGEGVTEAFF. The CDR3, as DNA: TGTGCCAGCAGTTTACGTGTCGGTGAGGGAGTCACTGAAGCTTTCTTT.

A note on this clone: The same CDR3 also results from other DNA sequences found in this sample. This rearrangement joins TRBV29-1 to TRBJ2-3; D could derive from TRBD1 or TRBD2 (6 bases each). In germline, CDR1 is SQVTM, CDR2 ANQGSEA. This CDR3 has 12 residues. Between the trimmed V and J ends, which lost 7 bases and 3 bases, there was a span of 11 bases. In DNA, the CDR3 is TGCAGCGCTGGAGGGGGTACAGATACGCAGTATTTT. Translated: CSAGGGTDTQYF.

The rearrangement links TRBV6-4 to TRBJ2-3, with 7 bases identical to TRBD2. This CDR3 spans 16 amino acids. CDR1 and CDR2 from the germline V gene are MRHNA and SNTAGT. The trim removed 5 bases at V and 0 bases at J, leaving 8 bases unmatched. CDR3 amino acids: CASSPTWGGSTDTQYF. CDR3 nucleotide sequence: TGTGCCAGCAGTCCCACCTGGGGGGGAAGCACAGATACGCAGTATTTT.

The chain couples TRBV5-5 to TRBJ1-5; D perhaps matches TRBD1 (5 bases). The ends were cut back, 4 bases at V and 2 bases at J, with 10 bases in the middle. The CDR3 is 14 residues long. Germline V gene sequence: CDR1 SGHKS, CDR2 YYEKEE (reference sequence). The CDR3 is CASSPGTGNQPQHF. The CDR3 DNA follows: TGTGCCAGCAGCCCAGGGACTGGCAATCAGCCCCAGCATTTT. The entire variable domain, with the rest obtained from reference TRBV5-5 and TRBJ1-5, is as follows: DAGVTQSPTHLIKTRGQQVTLRCSPISGHKSVSWYQQVLGQGPQFIFQYYEKEERGRGNFPDRFSARQFPNYSSELNVNALLLGDSALYLCASSPGTGNQPQHFGDGTRLSIL.

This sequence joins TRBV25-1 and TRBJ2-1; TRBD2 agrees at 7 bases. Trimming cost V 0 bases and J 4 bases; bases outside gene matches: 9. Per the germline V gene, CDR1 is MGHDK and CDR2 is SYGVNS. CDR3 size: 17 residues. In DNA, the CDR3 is TGTGCCAGCAGTGAATATAGAGCGGGAAAGCCTTACAATGAGCAGTTCTTC. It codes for CASSEYRAGKPYNEQFF.

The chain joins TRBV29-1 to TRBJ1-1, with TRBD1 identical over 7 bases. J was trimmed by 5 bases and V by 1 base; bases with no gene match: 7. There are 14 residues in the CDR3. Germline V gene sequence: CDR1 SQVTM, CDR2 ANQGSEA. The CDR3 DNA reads TGCAGCGTTGAAGGGAGGGGGCGCCGGACTGAAGCTTTCTTT. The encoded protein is CSVEGRGRRTEAFF. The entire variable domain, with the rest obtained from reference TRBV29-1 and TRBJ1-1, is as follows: SAVISQKPSRDICQRGTSLTIQCQVDSQVTMMFWYRQQPGQSLTLIATANQGSEATYESGFVIDKFPISRPNLTFSTLTVSNMSPEDSSIYLCSVEGRGRRTEAFFGQGTRLTVV.

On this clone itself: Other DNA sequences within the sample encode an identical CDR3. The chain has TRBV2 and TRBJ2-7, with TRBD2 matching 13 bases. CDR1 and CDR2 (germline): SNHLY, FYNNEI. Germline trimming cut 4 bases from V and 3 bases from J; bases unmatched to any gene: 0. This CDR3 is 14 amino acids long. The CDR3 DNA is TGTGCCAGCAGTGGGACTAGCGGGAGCTACGAGCAGTACTTC. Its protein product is CASSGTSGSYEQYF.

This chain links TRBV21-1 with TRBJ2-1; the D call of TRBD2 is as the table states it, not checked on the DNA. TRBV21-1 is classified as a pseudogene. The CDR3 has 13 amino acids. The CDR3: CASSKNLRDEQFF. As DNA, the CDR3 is TGTGCCAGCAGCAAAAATTTACGAGATGAGCAGTTCTTC.

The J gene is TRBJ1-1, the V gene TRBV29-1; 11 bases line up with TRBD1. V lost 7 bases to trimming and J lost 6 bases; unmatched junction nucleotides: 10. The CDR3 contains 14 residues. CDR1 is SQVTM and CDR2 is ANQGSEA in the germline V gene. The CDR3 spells CSAARDRGRSEAFF. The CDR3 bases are TGCAGCGCCGCGCGGGACAGGGGGAGGTCTGAAGCTTTCTTT.

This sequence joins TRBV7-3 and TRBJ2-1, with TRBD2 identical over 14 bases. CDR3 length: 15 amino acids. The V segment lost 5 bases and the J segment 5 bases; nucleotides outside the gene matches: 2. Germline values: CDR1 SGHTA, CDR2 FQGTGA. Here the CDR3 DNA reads TGTGCCAGCAGCCCGACTAGCGGGAGGGACAATGAGCAGTTCTTC. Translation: CASSPTSGRDNEQFF. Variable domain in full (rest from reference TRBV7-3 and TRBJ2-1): GAGVSQTPSNKVTEKGKYVELRCDPISGHTALYWYRQSLGQGPEFLIYFQGTGAADDSGLPNDRFFAVRPEGSVSTLKIQRTERGDSAVYLCASSPTSGRDNEQFFGPGTRLTVL.

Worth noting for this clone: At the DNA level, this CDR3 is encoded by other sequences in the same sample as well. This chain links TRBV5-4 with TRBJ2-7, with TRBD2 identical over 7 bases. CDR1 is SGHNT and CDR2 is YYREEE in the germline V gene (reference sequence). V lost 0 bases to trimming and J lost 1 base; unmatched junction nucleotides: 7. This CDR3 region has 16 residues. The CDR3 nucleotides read TGTGCCAGCAGCTTGGGCGGGCTAGCGGATTCCTACGAGCAGTACTTC. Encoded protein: CASSLGGLADSYEQYF.

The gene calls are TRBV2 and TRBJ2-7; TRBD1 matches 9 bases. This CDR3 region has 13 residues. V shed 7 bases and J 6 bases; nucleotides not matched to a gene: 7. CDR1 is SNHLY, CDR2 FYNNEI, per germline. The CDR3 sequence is CASKRTGVVEQYF. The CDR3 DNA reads TGTGCCAGCAAGCGGACAGGGGTTGTCGAGCAGTACTTC. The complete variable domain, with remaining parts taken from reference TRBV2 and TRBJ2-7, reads EPEVTQTPSHQVTQMGQEVILRCVPISNHLYFYWYRQILGQKVEFLVSFYNNEISEKSEIFDDQFSVERPDGSNFTLKIRSTKLEDSAMYFCASKRTGVVEQYFGPGTRLTVT.